The 28 T cell receptor beta chains below come from one sample, sequenced in a study of blood T cell repertoires in COVID-19. Repertoires were generated with immunoSEQ multiplex PCR, while TCRdb's copy carries only in-frame clones and drops some. The data hold some 290,000 clones, with around nine tenths observed a single time. Material: PBMCs or T cells enriched from blood (not recorded which). The receptors stem from a woman in her twenties or thirties who had recovered from COVID-19.

The V call is TRBV28, the J call TRBJ1-2; TRBD1 might be the D (6 bases). Per the germline V gene, CDR1 is MDHEN and CDR2 is SYDVKM. This CDR3 is 13 amino acids long. V lost 5 bases to trimming and J lost 4 bases, with 11 bases between them. The CDR3 reads CASSEQGPYGYTF. Written as DNA, the CDR3 is TGTGCCAGCAGTGAACAGGGTCCCTATGGCTACACCTTC.

The J gene is TRBJ2-5, the V gene TRBV5-4; D is possibly TRBD2 (5 bases). The ends were cut back, 6 bases at V and 1 base at J, with 13 bases in the middle. Germline V gene lookup returns CDR1 SGHNT and CDR2 YYREEE (reference sequence). The CDR3 has 14 amino acids. In DNA, the CDR3 is TGTGCCAGCACGGGGTGGGAATCCCAAGAGACCCAGTACTTC. The encoded protein is CASTGWESQETQYF. The whole variable domain, filled in from reference TRBV5-4 and TRBJ2-5, reads ETGVTQSPTHLIKTRGQQVTLRCSSQSGHNTVSWYQQALGQGPQFIFQYYREEENGRGNFPPRFSGLQFPNYSSELNVNALELDDSALYLCASTGWESQETQYFGPGTRLLVL.

Turning to this clone: The same CDR3 arises from other DNA sequences in this sample as well. The rearrangement links TRBV5-6 to TRBJ1-2; D remains unclear. Germline V lookup: CDR1 SGHDT, CDR2 YYEEEE. The CDR3 loop spans 14 amino acids. V gave up 0 bases and J gave up 3 bases, with 9 bases separating them. The CDR3 here is CASSLGPGHYGYTF. The CDR3 region has the DNA TGTGCCAGCAGCTTGGGGCCAGGTCACTATGGCTACACCTTC.

This chain uses TRBV7-9 with TRBJ2-5, with unresolved D. Trimming took 6 bases from V and 4 from J, leaving 6 bases between them. CDR3 size: 11 residues. Germline V lookup: CDR1 SEHNR, CDR2 FQNEAQ (reference sequence). CDR3 region: CASRSGETQYF. The CDR3, as DNA: TGTGCCAGCAGGTCGGGAGAGACCCAGTACTTC.

The chain links TRBV2 to TRBJ2-3; no clear D gene. The V end lost 6 bases, the J end lost 6 bases, and 16 bases lay between the germline ends. Looked up from germline, CDR1 is SNHLY and CDR2 is FYNNEI. The CDR3 covers 14 residues. The chain's CDR3 is CASRAERSSDTQYF. The CDR3 bases are TGTGCCAGCAGGGCGGAGAGAAGTTCGGATACGCAGTATTTT.

This clone was seen a handful of times. The CDR3 spells CATSRGAQTFLTRAFF. CDR3 nucleotide sequence: TGTGCCACCAGCCGGGGGGCCCAGACCTTCCTCACGCGAGCTTTCTTT. The chain joins TRBV15 to TRBJ1-1; the D gene is possibly TRBD1 (6 bases). V lost 5 bases, J lost 10 bases, and 26 bases lay in between. CDR3 length: 16 residues. Per germline, CDR1 LNHNV and CDR2 YYDKDF (reference sequence).

The chain couples TRBV6-1 to TRBJ2-1, with 14 bases aligning to TRBD2. CDR3 size: 16 residues. J was trimmed by 7 bases and V by 0 bases; bases with no gene match: 2. The germline gives CDR1 MNHNS, CDR2 SASEGT. DNA of the CDR3: TGTGCCAGCAGTGAAGCGAGGACTAGCGGGAGGAATGAGCAGTTCTTC. Its translation is CASSEARTSGRNEQFF.

The rearrangement links TRBV9 to TRBJ1-4; D not certain. The CDR3 sequence is 17 residues long. Germline V gene data show CDR1 as SGDLS and CDR2 as YYNGEE. V was pared by 0 bases and J by 5 bases, with 17 bases between. CDR3: CASSVGWSRNENEKLFF. In DNA form, the CDR3 reads TGTGCCAGCAGCGTAGGGTGGAGTCGTAACGAAAATGAAAAACTGTTTTTT. The complete variable domain, with remaining parts taken from reference TRBV9 and TRBJ1-4, reads DSGVTQTPKHLITATGQRVTLRCSPRSGDLSVYWYQQSLDQGLQFLIQYYNGEERAKGNILERFSAQQFPDLHSELNLSSLELGDSALYFCASSVGWSRNENEKLFFGSGTQLSVL.

In nucleotides, the CDR3 is TGTGCCAGCAGTGAAGCGTATCTAAACACTGAAGCTTTCTTT. Its translation: CASSEAYLNTEAFF. V and J are TRBV6-1 and TRBJ1-1; no firm D call. Trimming removed 0 bases from V and 2 bases from J, with 7 bases in between. CDR3 length: 14 amino acids. Germline CDR1 and CDR2: MNHNS and SASEGT.

On this clone: Distinct nucleotide sequences in the sample also encode this CDR3. The J gene is TRBJ2-7, the V gene TRBV5-1, with D possibly matching TRBD2 (5 bases). The V and J ends lost 4 bases and 7 bases respectively, with 15 bases between them. This CDR3 is built from 13 residues. Germline V gene sequence: CDR1 SGHRS, CDR2 YFSETQ. As DNA, the CDR3 is TGCGCCAGCAGCCCCGTCCGATCGGGGGAGCAGTACTTC. It encodes CASSPVRSGEQYF.

The gene calls are TRBV5-6 and TRBJ1-2; 7 positions agree with TRBD1. V lost 5 bases to trimming and J lost 5 bases; unmatched junction nucleotides: 9. The CDR3 runs 14 residues. The V gene's germline CDR1 is SGHDT and CDR2 YYEEEE. CDR3 bases: TGTGCCAGCAGAGACGACAGGGTCTCTTATGGCTACACCTTC. It codes for CASRDDRVSYGYTF.

This clone came up a few times. The J gene is TRBJ1-4, the V gene TRBV4-2; 7 bases match TRBD1. This CDR3 region has 15 residues. The J segment lost 10 bases and the V segment lost 0 bases, leaving 8 bases of the junction unmatched. Germline V gives CDR1 LGHNA, CDR2 YNFKEQ. This CDR3 reads CASSQDRVDRTKLFF. CDR3 coding DNA: TGTGCCAGCAGCCAAGATCGAGTGGACAGGACAAAACTGTTTTTT.

The V and J genes are TRBV2 and TRBJ2-1; 9 positions match TRBD2. The CDR3 has 14 amino acids. V was pared by 8 bases and J by 8 bases, with 10 bases of the junction left unmatched. Germline V gene sequence: CDR1 SNHLY, CDR2 FYNNEI. Here the CDR3 reads CASSLPGLAYEQFF. DNA of the CDR3: TGTGCCAGCTCCCTCCCGGGACTAGCCTATGAGCAGTTCTTC.

The genes are TRBV19 and TRBJ2-7, with 9 bases lining up with TRBD2. After removal of 4 bases from V and 8 bases from J, the junction contained 6 bases not matched to a gene. From germline, CDR1 is LNHDA and CDR2 SQIVND (reference sequence). The CDR3 totals 13 residues. CDR3 amino acids: CASSTGLAAKQYF. The CDR3 bases are TGTGCCAGTAGTACGGGACTAGCAGCGAAGCAGTACTTC. Full variable domain (remainder filled in from reference TRBV19 and TRBJ2-7): DGGITQSPKYLFRKEGQNVTLSCEQNLNHDAMYWYRQDPGQGLRLIYYSQIVNDFQKGDIAEGYSVSREKKESFPLTVTSAQKNPTAFYLCASSTGLAAKQYFGPGTRLTVT.

DNA for the CDR3: TGTGCCAGCAGTGGTTACAGATCTAACTATGGCTACACCTTC. Protein product: CASSGYRSNYGYTF. The rearrangement joins TRBV2 to TRBJ1-2; D is unclear. Per the germline V gene, CDR1 is SNHLY and CDR2 is FYNNEI. Trimming left V 4 bases short and J 0 bases short, with 9 bases between. The CDR3 contains 14 residues.

The chain carries TRBV2 and TRBJ2-7; D possibly corresponds to TRBD2 (5 bases). CDR3 length equals 15 residues. Trimming took off 5 bases at V and 0 bases at J, with 14 bases between the two ends. The germline gives CDR1 SNHLY, CDR2 FYNNEI. This CDR3 is CASSYGVSSSYEQYF. Written as DNA, the CDR3 is TGTGCCAGCAGTTACGGGGTTTCCAGCTCCTACGAGCAGTACTTC.

The V and J genes are TRBV11-3 and TRBJ2-2, with TRBD2 as a possible D gene (5 bases). CDR1 and CDR2 from the germline V gene are SGHNT and YENEEA. Trimming removed 1 base at V and 7 bases at J, with 13 bases between. The CDR3 is 15 amino acids. CDR3 bases: TGTGCCAGCAGCTTAGTCGGAGGAGGTAGCGGGGAGCTGTTTTTT. Protein product: CASSLVGGGSGELFF.

The rearrangement links TRBV3-1 (or the pseudogene TRBV3-2) to TRBJ1-1, with unresolved D. Germline V gives CDR1 LGHDT, CDR2 YNNKEL (reference sequence). Trimming stripped 4 bases from V and 7 bases from J, with 16 bases between. The CDR3 has 14 amino acids. CDR3 amino acids: CASSRQPSSGEAFF. The CDR3 DNA sequence: TGTGCCAGCAGCCGACAACCGAGTAGTGGTGAAGCTTTCTTT.

The chain employs TRBV7-3 and TRBJ1-3; D remains ambiguous. Between the trimmed V and J ends, which lost 2 bases and 3 bases, there was a span of 14 bases. The CDR3 is 16 amino acids. Germline V gene sequence: CDR1 SGHTA, CDR2 FQGTGA. CDR3 DNA sequence: TGTGCCAGCAGCTTAGGTTTCGGGATCGGTGGAAACACCATATATTTT. The encoded protein is CASSLGFGIGGNTIYF.

In DNA, the CDR3 is TGTGCCAGCAGCGTCCTGGTCGGGGGGGACACCGGGGAGCTGTTTTTT. Protein product: CASSVLVGGDTGELFF. The V gene is TRBV9, the J gene TRBJ2-2; TRBD2 aligns across 8 bases. The junction had 6 bases not matched to a gene; V was cut back by 2 bases and J by 3 bases. Germline V lookup: CDR1 SGDLS, CDR2 YYNGEE. The CDR3 length is 16 residues.

This clone was detected only a few times. The CDR3 reads CASSPLDGTLYEQYF. The CDR3 nucleotides read TGTGCCAGCTCACCACTTGATGGGACTCTCTACGAGCAGTACTTC. The rearrangement joins TRBV18 to TRBJ2-7; possibly TRBD2 for D (6 bases). The germline gives CDR1 KGHSH, CDR2 LQKENI. V was pared by 1 base and J by 3 bases, with 13 bases between. The CDR3 is made up of 15 amino acids. Using reference TRBV18 and TRBJ2-7 for the parts outside the CDR3, the full variable domain is NAGVMQNPRHLVRRRGQEARLRCSPMKGHSHVYWYRQLPEEGLKFMVYLQKENIIDESGMPKERFSAEFPKEGPSILRIQQVVRGDSAAYFCASSPLDGTLYEQYFGPGTRLTVT.

The J gene is TRBJ1-5, the V gene TRBV27; 9 nucleotides line up with TRBD1. Germline loops: CDR1 MNHEY, CDR2 SMNVEV (reference sequence). CDR3 length: 14 amino acids. V lost 8 bases and J lost 3; bases outside the gene matches: 5. CDR3 region: CASGTGGPNQPQHF. CDR3 sequence (DNA): TGTGCCAGCGGTACAGGGGGCCCCAATCAGCCCCAGCATTTT.

This chain links TRBV15 with TRBJ1-1; D possibly corresponds to TRBD1 (5 bases). V was cut by 4 bases and J by 4 bases, with 19 bases left in between. This CDR3 is 16 amino acids long. From germline, CDR1 is LNHNV and CDR2 YYDKDF (reference sequence). The DNA for the CDR3 is TGTGCCACCAGCACGGGGGGGGGAGTCGGGGTCACTGAAGCTTTCTTT. It codes for CATSTGGGVGVTEAFF.

The chain employs TRBV6-4 and TRBJ1-5, with D unresolved. The CDR3 totals 15 residues. Germline CDR1 MRHNA, CDR2 SNTAGT. V lost 3 bases, J lost 0 bases, and 9 bases lay in between. The CDR3, as DNA: TGTGCCAGCAGTGAAACAGCTTATAGCAATCAGCCCCAGCATTTT. Translated, it gives CASSETAYSNQPQHF.

A few counts support this clone. The same CDR3 can be traced to other DNA sequences in this sample. This chain joins TRBV6-5 and TRBJ2-7; D not resolved. Trimming removed 5 bases from V and 3 bases from J, with 8 bases in between. CDR1 MNHEY and CDR2 SVGAGI come from the germline V gene. The CDR3 has 12 amino acids. CDR3 in amino acids: CASSPSGYEQYF. DNA of the CDR3: TGTGCCAGCAGTCCCTCGGGCTACGAGCAGTACTTC.

This clone showed up just once. The V call is TRBV5-1, the J call TRBJ2-2, with D possibly TRBD1 on 6 matching bases. Trimming took 2 bases from V and 6 from J, leaving 8 bases between them. The germline gives CDR1 SGHRS, CDR2 YFSETQ. The CDR3 consists of 13 residues. In DNA, the CDR3 is TGCGCCAGCAGCTTACAGGGCGCCGGGGAGCTGTTTTTT. The encoded protein is CASSLQGAGELFF.

V and J are TRBV15 and TRBJ1-2; weak D call: TRBD1 (6 bases). Trimming took 3 bases from V and 8 from J, leaving 19 bases between them. The CDR3 contains 15 residues. Germline lookup yields CDR1 LNHNV and CDR2 YYDKDF (reference sequence). CDR3 in DNA: TGTGCCACCAGCAGGGACCCTTTAGGGACATCGGGCTACACCTTC. Protein sequence: CATSRDPLGTSGYTF.

The chain uses TRBV18 and TRBJ2-1; possible D gene TRBD1, 5 bases. V shed 6 bases and J shed 6 bases, with 18 bases lying between them. The CDR3 length is 15 residues. The germline V gene has CDR1 KGHSH and CDR2 LQKENI. CDR3 amino acids: CASSPMVGEVNEQFF. The CDR3 DNA sequence: TGTGCCAGCTCCCCAATGGTAGGGGAAGTCAATGAGCAGTTCTTC.